This TCR beta chain was recovered during a study of beta chain features in type 1 diabetes. At the level of the study: Patients and healthy donors were similar in age, gender and cell yields.

Notes on the study in general: When Type 1 diabetes patients were examined, their TCRB CDR3s proved moderately but significantly shorter in all four CD4+ subsets. The analysis here could not establish whether HLA type shapes TCRB rearrangement.

All of the isolated RNA was reverse transcribed, so expressed TCRB transcripts were sequenced. Naive, central memory and regulatory T cell samples produced a mean of about 3.5 million reads. Measured with immunoSEQ multiplex PCR; TCRdb has only the in-frame clones, and not every one. Of roughly 220,000 clones in the sample, roughly 16% were seen once. Germline CDR1 KGHSH, CDR2 LQKENI. The V gene lost 3 bases and the J gene lost 5 bases, with 11 bases spanning the gap. CDR3 size: 13 residues. CD45RO/CCR7/CD25/CD127/CD95/CD27 separated CD4+ naive, central memory, regulatory and stem cell-like memory cells by sorting. Regarding this clone: Its cognate antigen is unknown.

The genes are TRBV18 and TRBJ2-7, with D perhaps matching TRBD1 (5 bases). Sequenced material: naive CD4+ T cells from blood. This TCR came from a man aged 30 to 45 with type 1 diabetes. The CDR3 here is CASSPNQGDEQYF. In nucleotides, the CDR3 is TGTGCCAGCTCACCTAACCAGGGTGACGAGCAGTACTTC.